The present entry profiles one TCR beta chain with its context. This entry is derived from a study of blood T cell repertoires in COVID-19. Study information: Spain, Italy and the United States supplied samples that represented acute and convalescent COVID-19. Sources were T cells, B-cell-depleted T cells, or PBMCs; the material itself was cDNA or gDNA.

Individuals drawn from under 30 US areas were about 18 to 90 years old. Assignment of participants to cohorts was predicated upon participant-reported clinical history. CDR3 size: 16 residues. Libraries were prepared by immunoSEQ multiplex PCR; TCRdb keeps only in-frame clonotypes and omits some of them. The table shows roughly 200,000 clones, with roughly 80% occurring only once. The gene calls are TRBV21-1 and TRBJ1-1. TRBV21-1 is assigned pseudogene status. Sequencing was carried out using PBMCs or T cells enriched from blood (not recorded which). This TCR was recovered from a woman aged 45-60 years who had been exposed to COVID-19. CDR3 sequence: CASSILGRLMNTEAFF. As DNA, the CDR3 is TGTGCCAGCAGCATTTTAGGGAGGCTCATGAACACTGAAGCTTTCTTT.